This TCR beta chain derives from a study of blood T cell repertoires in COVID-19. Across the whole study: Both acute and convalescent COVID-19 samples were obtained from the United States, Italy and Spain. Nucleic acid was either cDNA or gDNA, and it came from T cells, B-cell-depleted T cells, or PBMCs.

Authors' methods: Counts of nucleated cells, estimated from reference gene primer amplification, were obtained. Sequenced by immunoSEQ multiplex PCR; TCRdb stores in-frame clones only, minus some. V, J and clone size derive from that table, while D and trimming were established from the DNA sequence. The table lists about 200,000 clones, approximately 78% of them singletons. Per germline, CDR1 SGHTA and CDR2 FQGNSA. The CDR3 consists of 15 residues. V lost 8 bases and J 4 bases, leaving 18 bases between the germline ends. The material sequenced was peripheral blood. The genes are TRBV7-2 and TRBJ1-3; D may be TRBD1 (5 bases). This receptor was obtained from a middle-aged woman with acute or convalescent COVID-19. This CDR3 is CASGPVGGNGNTIYF. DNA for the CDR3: TGTGCCAGCGGCCCTGTTGGGGGGAACGGAAACACCATATATTTT.